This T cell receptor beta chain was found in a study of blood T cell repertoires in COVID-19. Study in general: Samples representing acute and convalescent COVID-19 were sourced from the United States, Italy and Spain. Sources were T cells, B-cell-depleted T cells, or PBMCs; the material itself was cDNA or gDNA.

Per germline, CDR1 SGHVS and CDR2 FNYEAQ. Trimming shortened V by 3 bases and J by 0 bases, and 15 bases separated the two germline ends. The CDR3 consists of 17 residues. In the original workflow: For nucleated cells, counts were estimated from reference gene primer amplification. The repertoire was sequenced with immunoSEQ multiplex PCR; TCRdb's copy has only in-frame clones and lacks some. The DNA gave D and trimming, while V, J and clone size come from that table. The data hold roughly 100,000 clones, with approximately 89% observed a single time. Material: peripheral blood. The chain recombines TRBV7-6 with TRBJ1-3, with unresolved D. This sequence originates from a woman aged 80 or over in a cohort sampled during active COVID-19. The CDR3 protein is CASSFGEQGHSGNTIYF. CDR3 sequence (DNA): TGTGCCAGCAGCTTTGGGGAGCAAGGCCACTCTGGAAACACCATATATTTT.